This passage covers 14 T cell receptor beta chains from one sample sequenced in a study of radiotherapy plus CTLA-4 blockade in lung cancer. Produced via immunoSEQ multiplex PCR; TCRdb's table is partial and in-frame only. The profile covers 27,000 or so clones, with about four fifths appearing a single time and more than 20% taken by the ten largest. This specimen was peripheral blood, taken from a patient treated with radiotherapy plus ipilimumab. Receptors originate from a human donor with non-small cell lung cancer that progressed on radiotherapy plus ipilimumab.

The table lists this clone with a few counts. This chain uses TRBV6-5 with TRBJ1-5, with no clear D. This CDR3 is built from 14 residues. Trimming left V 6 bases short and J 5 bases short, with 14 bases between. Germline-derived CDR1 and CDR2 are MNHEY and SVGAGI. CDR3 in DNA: TGTGCCAGCAGACCCAGTGGTGTGCATCAGCCCCAGCATTTT. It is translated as CASRPSGVHQPQHF.

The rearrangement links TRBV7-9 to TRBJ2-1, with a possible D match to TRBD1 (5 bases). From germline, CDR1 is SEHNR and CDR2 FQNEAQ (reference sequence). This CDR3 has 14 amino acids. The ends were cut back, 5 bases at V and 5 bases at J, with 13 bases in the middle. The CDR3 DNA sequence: TGTGCCAGCAGCCTGACCCAGGGCAACAATGAGCAGTTCTTC. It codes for CASSLTQGNNEQFF.

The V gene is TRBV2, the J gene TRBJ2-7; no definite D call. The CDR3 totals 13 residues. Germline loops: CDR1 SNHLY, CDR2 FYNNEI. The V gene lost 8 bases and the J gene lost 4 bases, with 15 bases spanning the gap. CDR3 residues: CASGTEISYEQYF. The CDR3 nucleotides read TGTGCCAGCGGAACTGAGATCAGTTACGAGCAGTACTTC.

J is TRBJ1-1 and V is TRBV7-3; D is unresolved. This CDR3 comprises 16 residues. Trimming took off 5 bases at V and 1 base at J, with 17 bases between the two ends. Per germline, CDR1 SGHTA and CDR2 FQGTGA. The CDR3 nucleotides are TGTGCCAGCAGCCTAGGCCCTTGGCAGGCGAACACTGAAGCTTTCTTT. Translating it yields CASSLGPWQANTEAFF.

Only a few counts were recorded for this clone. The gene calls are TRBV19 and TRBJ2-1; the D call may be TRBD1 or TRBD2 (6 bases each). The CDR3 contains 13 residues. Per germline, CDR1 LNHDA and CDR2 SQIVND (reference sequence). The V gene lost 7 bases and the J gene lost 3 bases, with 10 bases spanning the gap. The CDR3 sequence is CASTGASYNEQFF. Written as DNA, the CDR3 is TGTGCCAGTACGGGGGCTAGCTACAATGAGCAGTTCTTC.

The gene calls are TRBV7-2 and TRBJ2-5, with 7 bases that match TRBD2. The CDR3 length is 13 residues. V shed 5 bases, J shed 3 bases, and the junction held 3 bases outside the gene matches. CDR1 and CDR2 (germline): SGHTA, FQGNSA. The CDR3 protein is CASSRGREETQYF. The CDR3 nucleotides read TGTGCCAGCAGCCGGGGGAGGGAAGAGACCCAGTACTTC.

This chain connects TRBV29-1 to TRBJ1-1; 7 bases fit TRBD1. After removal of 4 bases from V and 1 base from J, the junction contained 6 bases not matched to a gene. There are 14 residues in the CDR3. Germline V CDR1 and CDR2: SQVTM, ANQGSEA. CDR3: CSVGRGRGNTEAFF. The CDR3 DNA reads TGCAGCGTTGGGAGGGGGCGGGGGAACACTGAAGCTTTCTTT.

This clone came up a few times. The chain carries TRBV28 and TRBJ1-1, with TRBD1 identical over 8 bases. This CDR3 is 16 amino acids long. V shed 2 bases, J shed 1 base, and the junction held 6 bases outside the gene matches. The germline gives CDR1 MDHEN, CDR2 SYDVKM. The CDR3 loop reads CASSLPAGTGNTEAFF. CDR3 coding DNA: TGTGCCAGCAGTTTACCCGCCGGGACAGGGAACACTGAAGCTTTCTTT. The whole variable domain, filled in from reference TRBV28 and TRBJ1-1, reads DVKVTQSSRYLVKRTGEKVFLECVQDMDHENMFWYRQDPGLGLRLIYFSYDVKMKEKGDIPEGYSVSREKKERFSLILESASTNQTSMYLCASSLPAGTGNTEAFFGQGTRLTVV.

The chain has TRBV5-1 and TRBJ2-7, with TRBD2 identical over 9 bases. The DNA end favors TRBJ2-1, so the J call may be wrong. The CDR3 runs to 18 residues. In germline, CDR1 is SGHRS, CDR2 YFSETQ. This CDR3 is CASSLDPSGIVTYNEQFF. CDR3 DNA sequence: TGCGCCAGCAGCTTGGACCCTAGCGGGATCGTGACCTACAATGAGCAGTTCTTC.

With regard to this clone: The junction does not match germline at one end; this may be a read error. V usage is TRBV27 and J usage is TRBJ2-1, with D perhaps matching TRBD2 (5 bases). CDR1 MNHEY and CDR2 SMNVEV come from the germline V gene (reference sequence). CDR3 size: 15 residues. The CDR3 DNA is TGTGTCAGCGGCTCCAGGCCTTCTCCCTACAATGAGCAGTTCTTC. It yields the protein CVSGSRPSPYNEQFF.

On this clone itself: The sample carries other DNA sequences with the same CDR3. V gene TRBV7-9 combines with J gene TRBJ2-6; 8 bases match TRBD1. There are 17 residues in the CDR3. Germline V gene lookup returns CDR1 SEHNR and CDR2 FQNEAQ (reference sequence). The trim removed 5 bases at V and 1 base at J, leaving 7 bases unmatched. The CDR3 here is CASSALTGGSGANVLTF. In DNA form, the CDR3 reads TGTGCCAGCAGCGCACTAACAGGGGGGTCTGGGGCCAACGTCCTGACTTTC.

CDR3 coding DNA: TGTGCCAGCAGTTTGACTCGGACAGGGGGTGGCGTAAGGGCTGAAGCTTTCTTT. It encodes CASSLTRTGGGVRAEAFF. The V call is TRBV28, the J call TRBJ1-1; 10 nucleotides align to TRBD1. Germline trimming cut 3 bases from V and 6 bases from J; bases unmatched to any gene: 16. The CDR3 consists of 18 residues. From germline, CDR1 is MDHEN and CDR2 SYDVKM.

This CDR3 reads CASSVEGVRNQPQHF. In DNA form, the CDR3 reads TGTGCCAGCAGCGTAGAGGGGGTTCGCAATCAGCCCCAGCATTTT. The J gene is TRBJ1-5, the V gene TRBV9, with D perhaps TRBD1 (6 bases). The CDR3 has 15 amino acids. V dropped 0 bases and J dropped 2 bases, with 9 bases sitting between them. Germline lookup yields CDR1 SGDLS and CDR2 YYNGEE. The full variable domain, with the rest looked up from reference TRBV9 and TRBJ1-5, is DSGVTQTPKHLITATGQRVTLRCSPRSGDLSVYWYQQSLDQGLQFLIQYYNGEERAKGNILERFSAQQFPDLHSELNLSSLELGDSALYFCASSVEGVRNQPQHFGDGTRLSIL.

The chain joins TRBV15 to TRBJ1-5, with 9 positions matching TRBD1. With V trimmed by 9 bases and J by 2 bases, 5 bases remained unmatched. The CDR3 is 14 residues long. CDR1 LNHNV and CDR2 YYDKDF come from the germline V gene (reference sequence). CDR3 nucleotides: TGTGCCACAAGGAGGACAGGGGGCAATCAGCCCCAGCATTTT. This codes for CATRRTGGNQPQHF.